The 14 T cell receptor beta chains given below trace back to one sample, sequenced in a study of shared clonotypes between healthy human individuals. The repertoire was sequenced with immunoSEQ multiplex PCR; TCRdb's copy has only in-frame clones and lacks some. Among approximately 2.3 million clones listed, about 92% were seen once. Source material: naive CD4+ T cells from PBMCs. As for subset: CD45RA+ positively selected. These receptors were taken from a young man in good health. Some clones in this sample may be carry-over from other donors' samples.

This clone occurred once. The gene calls are TRBV9 and TRBJ1-3, with no clear D. CDR1 and CDR2 from the germline V gene are SGDLS and YYNGEE. The CDR3 runs to 16 residues. V lost 0 bases to trimming and J lost 2 bases, with 12 bases between them. The CDR3, as DNA: TGTGCCAGCAGCGTAGATGGCGAGGGAGCTGGAAACACCATATATTTT. The encoded protein is CASSVDGEGAGNTIYF. The full variable domain, with the rest looked up from reference TRBV9 and TRBJ1-3, is DSGVTQTPKHLITATGQRVTLRCSPRSGDLSVYWYQQSLDQGLQFLIQYYNGEERAKGNILERFSAQQFPDLHSELNLSSLELGDSALYFCASSVDGEGAGNTIYFGEGSWLTVV.

The chain recombines TRBV7-3 with TRBJ2-3; possible D gene TRBD2, 5 bases. The CDR3 runs 16 residues. Between the trimmed V and J ends, which lost 1 base and 6 bases, there was a span of 17 bases. Germline CDR1 reads SGHTA; CDR2 reads FQGTGA. CDR3 nucleotides: TGTGCCAGCAGCTTAAGCGGGTCGGGTTTCATGGATACGCAGTATTTT. Translating it yields CASSLSGSGFMDTQYF.

The chain carries TRBV5-1 and TRBJ2-5, with 9 bases that match TRBD1. Unmatched junction bases numbered 8, after V lost 4 bases and J lost 7 bases. The CDR3 loop spans 14 amino acids. The V gene's germline CDR1 is SGHRS and CDR2 YFSETQ. In DNA, the CDR3 is TGCGCCAGCAGCCCTCCGGGACAGGGTGGGACCCAGTACTTC. It is translated as CASSPPGQGGTQYF. Complete variable domain (other parts from reference TRBV5-1 and TRBJ2-5): KAGVTQTPRYLIKTRGQQVTLSCSPISGHRSVSWYQQTPGQGLQFLFEYFSETQRNKGNFPGRFSGRQFSNSRSEMNVSTLELGDSALYLCASSPPGQGGTQYFGPGTRLLVL.

In nucleotides, the CDR3 is TGTGCCAGCAGCATGATGAGGGTGACCGGGGAGCTGTTTTTT. The encoded protein is CASSMMRVTGELFF. The chain is built from TRBV5-6 and TRBJ2-2; tentatively, D is TRBD2 (5 bases). Germline V gene sequence: CDR1 SGHDT, CDR2 YYEEEE. V was pared by 4 bases and J by 5 bases, with 12 bases between. The CDR3 has 14 residues. The full variable domain, with the rest looked up from reference TRBV5-6 and TRBJ2-2, is DAGVTQSPTHLIKTRGQQVTLRCSPKSGHDTVSWYQQALGQGPQFIFQYYEEEERQRGNFPDRFSGHQFPNYSSELNVNALLLGDSALYLCASSMMRVTGELFFGEGSRLTVL.

V is TRBV11-3 and J is TRBJ2-7, with TRBD2 matching over 10 bases. Germline CDR1 is SGHNT and CDR2 is YENEEA. Trimming at V came to 3 bases and at J to 2 bases, leaving 4 bases not matched to a gene. This CDR3 is built from 15 residues. The DNA of the CDR3 is TGTGCCAGCAGCTTTGCTAGCGGGAGTCCCTACGAGCAGTACTTC. The encoded protein is CASSFASGSPYEQYF.

DNA for the CDR3: TGTGCCAGCAGCTCCCGGAGTAGAGACTCTGGCTACACCTTC. This sequence encodes CASSSRSRDSGYTF. This chain uses TRBV13 with TRBJ1-2; D ambiguous. CDR1 and CDR2 from the germline V gene are PRHDT and FYEKMQ (reference sequence). The CDR3 consists of 14 residues. Trimming took 4 bases from V and 7 from J, leaving 16 bases between them.

The rearrangement links TRBV2 to TRBJ1-4; 7 bases are shared with TRBD1. The CDR3 consists of 15 residues. The V segment lost 3 bases and the J segment 3 bases; nucleotides outside the gene matches: 4. Germline CDR1 SNHLY, CDR2 FYNNEI. The CDR3: CASSDRGTPNEKLFF. The CDR3 DNA follows: TGTGCCAGCAGTGACAGGGGGACACCTAATGAAAAACTGTTTTTT.

The chain has TRBV15 and TRBJ2-7; D gene unclear. Germline CDR1 reads LNHNV; CDR2 reads YYDKDF (reference sequence). The CDR3 runs 14 residues. V lost 1 base to trimming and J lost 3 bases, with 10 bases between them. DNA for the CDR3: TGTGCCACCAGCAGAGGATCACAGCTCTACGAGCAGTACTTC. Protein sequence: CATSRGSQLYEQYF.

The CDR3 is CASSDNGYEQYF. Here the CDR3 DNA reads TGCGCCAGCAGTGATAATGGCTACGAGCAGTACTTC. The chain employs TRBV10-2 and TRBJ2-7; D is unresolved. From germline, CDR1 is WSHSY and CDR2 SAAADI. The CDR3 sequence is 12 residues long. V lost 3 bases and J 3 bases, leaving 6 bases between the germline ends.

As concerns this clone: Compared with germline, one end of the junction differs, possibly owing to a read error. The rearrangement links TRBV2 to TRBJ2-3, with D possibly TRBD2 on 5 matching bases. CDR3 length equals 17 residues. CDR1 is SNHLY and CDR2 is FYNNEI in the germline V gene. DNA of the CDR3: TGTGCCAGCAGGGAAGAGGGTAGCGATCCAAGCACAGATACGCAGTATTTT. Translating gives CASREEGSDPSTDTQYF.

A note on this clone: This sample includes further DNA sequences coding for the same CDR3. This sequence joins TRBV7-9 and TRBJ1-2; D unclear. CDR1 is SEHNR and CDR2 is FQNEAQ in the germline V gene (reference sequence). The CDR3 totals 12 residues. V lost 3 bases, J lost 4 bases, and 6 bases lay in between. CDR3 protein: CASSLQSYGYTF. The DNA for the CDR3 is TGTGCCAGCAGCTTGCAAAGCTATGGCTACACCTTC.

CDR3 residues: CASSQDLLGSTNEKLFF. The CDR3 nucleotides read TGCGCCAGCAGCCAAGATCTATTAGGATCAACTAATGAAAAACTGTTTTTT. V is TRBV4-3 and J is TRBJ1-4; D not resolved. Trimming took off 0 bases at V and 0 bases at J, with 11 bases between the two ends. The germline gives CDR1 LGHNA, CDR2 YSLEER. The CDR3 totals 17 residues.

This chain links TRBV28 with TRBJ1-2; unclear D gene. This CDR3 region has 12 residues. Trimming left V 3 bases short and J 6 bases short, with 8 bases between. Looked up from germline, CDR1 is MDHEN and CDR2 is SYDVKM. The CDR3 spells CASSFWGNGYTF. The CDR3, as DNA: TGTGCCAGCAGTTTTTGGGGAAATGGCTACACCTTC.

This clone turned up a few times. V is TRBV2 and J is TRBJ1-1; D call uncertain. Trimming cost V 5 bases and J 9 bases, with 10 bases left between them. CDR1 is SNHLY and CDR2 is FYNNEI in the germline V gene. CDR3 size: 11 residues. The CDR3 region has the DNA TGTGCCAGCAGTACCACCGTAAAAGCTTTCTTT. Protein sequence: CASSTTVKAFF. Looking up the rest from reference TRBV2 and TRBJ1-1 gives the full variable domain: EPEVTQTPSHQVTQMGQEVILRCVPISNHLYFYWYRQILGQKVEFLVSFYNNEISEKSEIFDDQFSVERPDGSNFTLKIRSTKLEDSAMYFCASSTTVKAFFGQGTRLTVV.